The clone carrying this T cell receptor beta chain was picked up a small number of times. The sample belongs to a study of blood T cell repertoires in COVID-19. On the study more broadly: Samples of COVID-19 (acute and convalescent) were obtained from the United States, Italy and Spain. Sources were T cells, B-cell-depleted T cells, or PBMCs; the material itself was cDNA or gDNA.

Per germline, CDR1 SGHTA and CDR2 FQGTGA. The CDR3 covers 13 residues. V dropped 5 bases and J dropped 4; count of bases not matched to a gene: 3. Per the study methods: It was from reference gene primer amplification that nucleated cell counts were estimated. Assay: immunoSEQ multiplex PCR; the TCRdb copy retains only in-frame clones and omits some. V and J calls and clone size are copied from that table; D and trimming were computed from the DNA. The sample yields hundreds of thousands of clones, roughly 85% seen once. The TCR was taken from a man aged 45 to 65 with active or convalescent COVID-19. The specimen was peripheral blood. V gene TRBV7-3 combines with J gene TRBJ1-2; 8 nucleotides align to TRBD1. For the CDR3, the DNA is TGTGCCAGCAGCCCCGACAGGGGCTATGGCTACACCTTC. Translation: CASSPDRGYGYTF.